The next 13 T cell receptor beta chains were all read from a single sample in a study of CD8 T cells in Susac syndrome. When the RNA was reverse transcribed, random hexamers were used with an input of roughly 0.45 to 1 ug. MiXCR, applied by TCRdb to the immunoSEQ multiplex PCR reads, yields one record per CDR3 protein. The sample gives 250,000 to 350,000 distinct CDR3 sequences, 80% to 90% of which show up once; over 0.1% is in the top ten. Sequences were obtained from CD8+ T cells from PBMCs. These TCRs come from a human donor with multiple sclerosis.

The chain employs TRBV4-1 and TRBJ1-3, with D uncertain. Germline V lookup: CDR1 MGHRA, CDR2 YSYEKL. V was trimmed by 0 bases and J by 0 bases, leaving 9 bases between them. This CDR3 contains 16 residues. CDR3 bases: TGCGCCAGCAGCCAAGATCCCATGGACTCTGGAAACACCATATATTTT. Protein: CASSQDPMDSGNTIYF.

CDR3 in DNA: TGTGCCAGCAGTGAAGAGGCTAGCGTCGCCTACAATGAGCAGTTCTTC. Translation gives CASSEEASVAYNEQFF. J is TRBJ2-1 and V is TRBV2; a possible D gene is TRBD2 (6 bases). The CDR3 totals 16 residues. V gave up 1 base and J gave up 2 bases, with 12 bases separating them. Germline V gene sequence: CDR1 SNHLY, CDR2 FYNNEI.

This clonotype was picked up one time. V and J are TRBV7-3 and TRBJ2-3; 9 bases map to TRBD2. The CDR3 totals 15 residues. Per germline, CDR1 SGHTA and CDR2 FQGTGA. With 4 bases clipped from V and 4 bases from J, the junction kept 6 bases outside the gene matches. DNA for the CDR3: TGTGCCAGCAGCTCCGCGGGAGGGCGGGCAGATACGCAGTATTTT. Protein product: CASSSAGGRADTQYF. The full variable domain, completed using reference TRBV7-3 and TRBJ2-3, is GAGVSQTPSNKVTEKGKYVELRCDPISGHTALYWYRQSLGQGPEFLIYFQGTGAADDSGLPNDRFFAVRPEGSVSTLKIQRTERGDSAVYLCASSSAGGRADTQYFGPGTRLTVL.

This clonotype was seen a few times. The V call is TRBV7-3, the J call TRBJ1-2, with unresolved D. Germline V gives CDR1 SGHTA, CDR2 FQGTGA. The CDR3 has 12 residues. V was clipped by 6 bases and J by 6 bases, with 11 bases between them. CDR3 sequence: CASRSREDGYTF. The CDR3 nucleotides are TGTGCCAGCAGATCTCGGGAGGATGGCTACACCTTC.

V and J are TRBV7-9 and TRBJ2-2, with D maybe TRBD2 (6 bases). Germline V gives CDR1 SEHNR, CDR2 FQNEAQ (reference sequence). V gave up 4 bases and J gave up 6 bases, with 12 bases separating them. The CDR3 covers 14 residues. In DNA form, the CDR3 reads TGTGCCAGCAGCTATAGCGGCTCGGCCGGGGAGCTGTTTTTT. It specifies CASSYSGSAGELFF.

The genes are TRBV7-9 and TRBJ2-7, with unresolved D. This CDR3 comprises 16 residues. The V gene lost 4 bases and the J gene lost 5 bases, with 21 bases spanning the gap. Germline values: CDR1 SEHNR, CDR2 FQNEAQ (reference sequence). In DNA form, the CDR3 reads TGTGCCAGCAGCTCCCCTGGCGGCCGGCACGCAAACGAGCAGTACTTC. Its protein is CASSSPGGRHANEQYF.

In DNA, the CDR3 is TGTGCCAGCACGGGGGCAGGGACTGAAGCTTTCTTT. Translation: CASTGAGTEAFF. The V call is TRBV28, the J call TRBJ1-1; D perhaps matches TRBD1 (6 bases). V dropped 7 bases and J dropped 5 bases, with 11 bases sitting between them. Per germline, CDR1 MDHEN and CDR2 SYDVKM. The CDR3 totals 12 residues.

The CDR3 reads CASSLSRGRNTEAFF. The CDR3 region has the DNA TGTGCCAGCAGTTTGTCGAGGGGACGGAACACTGAAGCTTTCTTT. V is TRBV12-3 or TRBV12-4 and J is TRBJ1-1; D may be TRBD1 (5 bases). V was trimmed by 3 bases and J by 1 base, leaving 12 bases between them. The CDR3 is 15 residues long.

The table lists this clonotype with a count of one. This chain links TRBV10-3 with TRBJ2-7; maybe TRBD1 (5 bases). From germline, CDR1 is ENHRY and CDR2 SYGVKD. The CDR3 is 13 amino acids. V lost 3 bases and J lost 5, with 11 bases in between. Written as DNA, the CDR3 is TGTGCCATCAGTGACTCGGTGACAGACGAGCAGTACTTC. Protein: CAISDSVTDEQYF.

This sequence joins TRBV6-6 and TRBJ2-5, with 8 bases aligning to TRBD2. In germline, CDR1 is MNHNY, CDR2 SVGAGI (reference sequence). This CDR3 comprises 16 residues. V was clipped by 7 bases and J by 4 bases; unmatched bases: 14. The CDR3 is CASIKSRREAGETQYF. The CDR3 nucleotides read TGTGCCAGCATTAAATCTAGGCGGGAGGCGGGAGAGACCCAGTACTTC.

This chain links TRBV19 with TRBJ2-1; 9 positions match TRBD1. The CDR3 covers 17 residues. Germline loops: CDR1 LNHDA, CDR2 SQIVND (reference sequence). V was pared by 2 bases and J by 4 bases, with 9 bases of the junction left unmatched. The CDR3, as DNA: TGTGCCAGTAGTATAATGGCCCACAGGGGGCCTTACAATGAGCAGTTCTTC. It is translated as CASSIMAHRGPYNEQFF.

This clonotype was observed a handful of times. This chain joins TRBV11-2 and TRBJ1-4; D gene uncertain. Germline-derived CDR1 and CDR2 are SGHAT and FQNNGV. The CDR3 length is 17 residues. The ends were cut back, 4 bases at V and 0 bases at J, with 15 bases in the middle. The CDR3 loop reads CASSSPVPGATNEKLFF. In DNA, the CDR3 is TGTGCCAGCAGCTCACCGGTTCCCGGTGCAACTAATGAAAAACTGTTTTTT.

The count of this clonotype is one. The chain uses TRBV20-1 and TRBJ2-4, with D uncertain. Per germline, CDR1 DFQATT and CDR2 SNEGSKA (reference sequence). The CDR3 sequence is 11 residues long. Deletions cut 5 bases from V and 9 bases from J, with 11 bases between. CDR3 protein: CSAGGVVIQYF. For the CDR3, the DNA is TGCAGTGCTGGTGGGGTGGTCATTCAGTACTTC.